This T cell receptor (beta chain) was obtained from a study of blood T cell repertoires in COVID-19. Study-level information: The study drew acute and convalescent COVID-19 samples from the United States, Italy and Spain. In each case, the material was cDNA or gDNA derived from T cells, B-cell-depleted T cells, or PBMCs.

The authors' processing: Amplified reference gene primers provided the basis for estimating nucleated cell counts. Only in-frame clones appear in the TCRdb table, and some are missing; sequencing was by immunoSEQ multiplex PCR. V, J and clone size were drawn from that table, and D and trimming were deduced from the DNA. The sample carries 200,000 to 250,000 clones, roughly 82% recorded once. Trimming at V came to 1 base and at J to 2 bases, leaving 4 bases not matched to a gene. CDR1 and CDR2 (germline): SGHAT, FQNNGV. The CDR3 spans 15 residues. V is TRBV11-2 and J is TRBJ2-7, with 8 bases that match TRBD1. Sequenced: peripheral blood. This clonotype was obtained from a woman aged 80 or older with active or convalescent COVID-19. CDR3 coding DNA: TGTGCCAGCAGCTTAGCGGGGACAGGTCCCTACGAGCAGTACTTC. Translation: CASSLAGTGPYEQYF.